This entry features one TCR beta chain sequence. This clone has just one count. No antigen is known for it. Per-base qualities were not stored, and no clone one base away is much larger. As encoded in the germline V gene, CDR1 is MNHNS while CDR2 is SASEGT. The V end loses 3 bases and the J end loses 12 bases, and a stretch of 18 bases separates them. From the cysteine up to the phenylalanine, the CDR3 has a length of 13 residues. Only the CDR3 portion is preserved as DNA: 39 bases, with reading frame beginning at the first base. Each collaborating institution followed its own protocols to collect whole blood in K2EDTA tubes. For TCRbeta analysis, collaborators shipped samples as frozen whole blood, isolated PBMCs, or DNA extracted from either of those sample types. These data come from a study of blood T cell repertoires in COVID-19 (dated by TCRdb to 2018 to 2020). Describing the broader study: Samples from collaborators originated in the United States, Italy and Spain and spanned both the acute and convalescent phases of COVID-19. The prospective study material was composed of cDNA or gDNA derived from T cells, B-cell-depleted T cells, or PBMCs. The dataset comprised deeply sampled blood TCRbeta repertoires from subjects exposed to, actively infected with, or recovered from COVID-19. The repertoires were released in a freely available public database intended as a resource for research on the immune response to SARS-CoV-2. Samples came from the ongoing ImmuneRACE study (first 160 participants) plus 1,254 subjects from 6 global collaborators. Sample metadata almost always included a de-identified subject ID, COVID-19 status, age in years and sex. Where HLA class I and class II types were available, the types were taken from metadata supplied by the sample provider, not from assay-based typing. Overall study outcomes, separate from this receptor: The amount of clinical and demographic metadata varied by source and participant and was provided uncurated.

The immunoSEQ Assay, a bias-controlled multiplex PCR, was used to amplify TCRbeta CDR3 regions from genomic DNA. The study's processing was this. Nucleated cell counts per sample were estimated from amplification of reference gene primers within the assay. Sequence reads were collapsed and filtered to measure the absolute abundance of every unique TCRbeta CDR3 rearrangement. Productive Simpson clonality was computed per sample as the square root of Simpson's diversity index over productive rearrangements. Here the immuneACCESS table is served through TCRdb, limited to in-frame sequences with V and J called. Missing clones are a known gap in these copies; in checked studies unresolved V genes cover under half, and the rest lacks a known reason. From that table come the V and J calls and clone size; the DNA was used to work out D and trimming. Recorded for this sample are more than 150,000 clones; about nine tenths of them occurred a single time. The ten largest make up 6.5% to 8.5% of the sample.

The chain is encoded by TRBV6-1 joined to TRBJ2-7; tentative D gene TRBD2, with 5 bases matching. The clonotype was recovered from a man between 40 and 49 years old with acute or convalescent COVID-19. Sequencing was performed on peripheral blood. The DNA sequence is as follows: TGTGCCAGCAGTGACCCCTTTATACTACGGGGGTACTTC. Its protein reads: CASSDPFILRGYF.